This T cell receptor beta chain appears in the sequencing data of a study of cytomegalovirus exposure and HLA in healthy donors. Findings of the study overall: An analysis that was carried out later associated fewer than 20,000 TCR beta sequences with HLA alleles at 0.05 false discovery rate. Presence/absence analyses assumed roughly uniform sequencing depth across donors.

This CDR3 spans 13 amino acids. Germline V gene sequence: CDR1 SGDLS, CDR2 YYNGEE. Trimming removed 3 bases from V and 10 bases from J; junction bases left unmatched: 9. The PCR had 60 Vbeta and 13 Jbeta primers. Data came from immunoSEQ multiplex PCR; TCRdb stores just in-frame clones and leaves some out. The repertoire holds more than 90,000 clones, with 60% to 80% as singletons. Healthy people donating bone marrow made up the donors. Regarding this clone: The antigen is unknown.

J is TRBJ1-1 and V is TRBV9, with 7 bases lining up with TRBD1. Sequenced: PBMCs. The receptor comes from a man aged 50-59 years in good health and CMV-seropositive. The CDR3 here is CASSEHQGDGAFF. The CDR3 nucleotides are TGTGCCAGCAGCGAGCATCAGGGGGATGGAGCTTTCTTT.